The rows below give T cell receptor beta chains drawn from one sample of a study of patients with pleural tuberculosis. One entry per CDR3 protein, called by TCRdb with MiXCR from the reads. The profile covers 25,000 to 30,000 distinct CDR3 sequences, with 15% to 20% appearing a single time and roughly 3.4% taken by the ten largest. Sequenced sample: peripheral blood. All receptors derive from a human donor with pleural tuberculosis. The conserved cysteine and the conserved F or W are not part of the CDR3 here.

V: TRBV20-1; length: 14; CDR3: SAIGLAGGRNNEQF
V: TRBV27; length: 11; CDR3: ASSLWGDNEQF
V: TRBV3-1; length: 11; CDR3: ASSRQGVQPQH
V: TRBV29-1; length: 10; CDR3: SGGDGNQPQH
V: TRBV5-1; length: 14; CDR3: ASSLVTGGSYNEQF
V: TRBV6-4; length: 12; CDR3: ASSDGTGADTQY
V: TRBV30; length: 13; CDR3: AWSVAGSSGNTIY
V: TRBV4-3; length: 12; CDR3: ASSLGTADTEAF
V: TRBV6-2/TRBV6-3; length: 13; CDR3: ASSPAQSSYNEQF
V: TRBV7-2; length: 13; CDR3: ASSFPRGPGDGYT
V: TRBV6-1; length: 11; CDR3: ASWAGPVNIQY
V: TRBV12-3/TRBV12-4; length: 10; CDR3: ASSLRGTEAF
V: TRBV24-1; length: 14; CDR3: ATSDLTSGSSYEQY
V: TRBV12-3/TRBV12-4; length: 13; CDR3: ASSPLGQGGSGYT
V: TRBV20-1; length: 11; CDR3: SATGTPQETQY
V: TRBV28; length: 11; CDR3: ASTFRLAPEQY
V: TRBV20-1; length: 11; CDR3: SASTDRRNEQY
V: TRBV7-2; length: 13; CDR3: ASSFNGGRNQPQH
V: TRBV27; length: 12; CDR3: TSGSVAGRETQY
V: TRBV27; length: 10; CDR3: ASSRGGHGYT
V: TRBV6-1; length: 12; CDR3: ASSKTGGAETQY
V: TRBV6-6; length: 15; CDR3: ASSYWQGEAMNTEAF
V: TRBV7-9; length: 11; CDR3: ASSTSGTYEQY